A single sample gave rise to the 11 T cell receptor beta chains below, sequenced in a study of blood T cell repertoires in COVID-19. Sequencing used immunoSEQ multiplex PCR; TCRdb keeps in-frame clones, though not all of them. The sample lists more than 300,000 clones, 92% occurring once. Sample: PBMCs or T cells enriched from blood (not recorded which). These receptor sequences come from a young woman who had recovered from COVID-19.

This rearrangement joins TRBV19 to TRBJ2-1, with 9 nucleotides matching TRBD2. The CDR3 runs to 15 residues. Germline CDR1 is LNHDA and CDR2 is SQIVND (reference sequence). Trimming cost V 5 bases and J 0 bases; bases outside gene matches: 2. CDR3 DNA: TGTGCCAGTAGTGTTAGCGGGAGCTCCTACAATGAGCAGTTCTTC. Translated: CASSVSGSSYNEQFF.

The V gene is TRBV7-2, the J gene TRBJ2-7; 12 bases line up with TRBD1. This CDR3 has 16 amino acids. Germline V gives CDR1 SGHTA, CDR2 FQGNSA. Unmatched junction bases numbered 4, after V lost 0 bases and J lost 4 bases. Here the CDR3 reads CASSLAGTGGIYEQYF. The CDR3 DNA is TGTGCCAGCAGCTTAGCCGGGACAGGGGGCATTTACGAGCAGTACTTC.

The V and J genes are TRBV5-5 and TRBJ2-5; D might be TRBD2 (6 bases). The CDR3 consists of 15 residues. The germline V gene encodes CDR1 SGHKS and CDR2 YYEKEE (reference sequence). Trimming cost V 3 bases and J 2 bases, with 14 bases left between them. CDR3 protein: CASSWGWDSQETQYF. The CDR3 DNA sequence: TGTGCCAGCAGCTGGGGATGGGACTCACAAGAGACCCAGTACTTC.

The chain has TRBV27 and TRBJ2-2; D is unclear. Per germline, CDR1 MNHEY and CDR2 SMNVEV (reference sequence). The V and J ends lost 3 bases and 1 base respectively, with 12 bases between them. This CDR3 is 16 amino acids long. The CDR3 coding sequence is TGTGCCAGCAGTTTTCTGTACTTGAAGAACACCGGGGAGCTGTTTTTT. Encoded protein: CASSFLYLKNTGELFF.

This chain's CDR3 is CASRRGGDGGELFF. The CDR3 DNA is TGTGCCAGCAGGAGAGGGGGTGACGGCGGGGAGCTGTTTTTT. This chain connects TRBV28 to TRBJ2-2; tentatively, D is TRBD1 (6 bases). V gave up 6 bases and J gave up 7 bases, with 15 bases separating them. Per the germline V gene, CDR1 is MDHEN and CDR2 is SYDVKM. CDR3 size: 14 residues.

The chain's CDR3 is CASSLMLAGGGNEQFF. The CDR3 DNA is TGCGCCAGCAGCTTGATGCTAGCGGGAGGAGGGAATGAGCAGTTCTTC. The rearrangement links TRBV5-1 to TRBJ2-1; 11 bases are shared with TRBD2. V gave up 1 base and J gave up 7 bases; unmatched junction bases: 7. This CDR3 region has 16 residues. Germline lookup yields CDR1 SGHRS and CDR2 YFSETQ.

The V call is TRBV2, the J call TRBJ2-2, with 11 bases aligning to TRBD2. Germline CDR1 is SNHLY and CDR2 is FYNNEI. This CDR3 is 15 amino acids long. Trimming removed 4 bases from V and 4 bases from J; junction bases left unmatched: 2. The CDR3, as DNA: TGTGCCAGCAGTGGACTAGCGGGGATCACCGGGGAGCTGTTTTTT. Translating it yields CASSGLAGITGELFF.

The rearrangement uses TRBV28 and TRBJ1-2; possible D gene TRBD1, 5 bases. The length of the CDR3 is 14 residues. Per the germline V gene, CDR1 is MDHEN and CDR2 is SYDVKM. The ends were cut back, 6 bases at V and 8 bases at J, with 19 bases in the middle. DNA for the CDR3: TGTGCCAGCAGCCCATCCGGGGGACTACGGGGCTACACCTTC. Translated, it gives CASSPSGGLRGYTF.

The CDR3 sequence is CASSADSTYGYTF. CDR3 nucleotide sequence: TGTGCCAGCAGCGCGGACAGTACATATGGCTACACCTTC. V gene TRBV5-4 combines with J gene TRBJ1-2; D is possibly TRBD1 (6 bases). Germline V gene data show CDR1 as SGHNT and CDR2 as YYREEE (reference sequence). The CDR3 is 13 residues long. V was trimmed by 4 bases and J by 5 bases, leaving 12 bases between them. Looking up the rest from reference TRBV5-4 and TRBJ1-2 gives the full variable domain: ETGVTQSPTHLIKTRGQQVTLRCSSQSGHNTVSWYQQALGQGPQFIFQYYREEENGRGNFPPRFSGLQFPNYSSELNVNALELDDSALYLCASSADSTYGYTFGSGTRLTVV.

V and J are TRBV6-2 or TRBV6-3 and TRBJ2-3, with TRBD2 matching 13 bases. Germline V gene data show CDR1 as MNHEY and CDR2 as SVGEGT. Losses at the gene ends were 1 base for V and 0 bases for J; bases not matched to a gene: 4. CDR3 length: 18 residues. For the CDR3, the DNA is TGTGCCAGCAGTTACTACTCACTAGCGGGGGGGAGCACAGATACGCAGTATTTT. It encodes CASSYYSLAGGSTDTQYF.

This rearrangement joins TRBV2 to TRBJ2-2; TRBD2 matches at 9 bases. Trimming took 6 bases from V and 0 from J; bases not matched to a gene: 2. The germline V gene has CDR1 SNHLY and CDR2 FYNNEI. The CDR3 loop spans 15 amino acids. The CDR3 nucleotides are TGTGCCAGCAGGGGACTAGCAGCGAACACCGGGGAGCTGTTTTTT. This translates into CASRGLAANTGELFF.